This T cell receptor (beta chain) was sequenced during a study of blood T cell repertoires in COVID-19. Study overall: Samples representing acute and convalescent COVID-19 were sourced from the United States, Italy and Spain. T cells, B-cell-depleted T cells, or PBMCs supplied cDNA or gDNA.

Per the original data handling: Amplification of reference gene primers provided the estimated nucleated cell counts. Generated by immunoSEQ multiplex PCR, the TCRdb table keeps only in-frame clones and is missing some. That table supplies the V and J calls and clone size; D and trimming were determined from the DNA. The sample holds roughly 80,000 clones, 70% to 90% seen once. Per the germline V gene, CDR1 is MGHDK and CDR2 is SYGVNS. This CDR3 is built from 18 residues. V was trimmed by 4 bases and J by 0 bases, leaving 19 bases between them. Sequencing was performed on peripheral blood. This rearrangement joins TRBV25-1 to TRBJ2-1; TRBD2 is a possible D gene (6 bases). The sequence derives from a woman of 80 years or more with acute or convalescent COVID-19. The CDR3 bases are TGTGCCAGCAGTGTGCCCACTTGGGCGGGGAGCTCCTACAATGAGCAGTTCTTC. This encodes CASSVPTWAGSSYNEQFF.